These 23 T cell receptor beta chains were all obtained from the same sample, sequenced in a study of Ad26.COV2.S vaccination and SARS-CoV-2 variants. Repertoires were generated with immunoSEQ multiplex PCR, while TCRdb's copy carries only in-frame clones and drops some. The sample consists of fewer than 600,000 clones, about 89% of them appearing once. Treatment given: over 15 received Ad26.COV2.S at low or high dose, single or two shots; 5 received placebo; per-sample allocation not given. Sampling happened 63 days after the first vaccine or placebo injection. The sample in question was peripheral blood, obtained in a trial of Ad26.COV2.S vaccine versus placebo. These receptor sequences come from a person aged 18-65 years who received the Ad26.COV2.S COVID-19 vaccine or a placebo.

The genes are TRBV6-5 and TRBJ2-4, with D possibly being TRBD1 (5 bases). V was cut by 2 bases and J by 3 bases, with 11 bases left in between. Germline V gives CDR1 MNHEY, CDR2 SVGAGI. The CDR3 runs 15 residues. DNA for the CDR3: TGTGCCAGCAGTTACGCTTGGCAGGGCAAAAACATTCAGTACTTC. It yields the protein CASSYAWQGKNIQYF.

V is TRBV19 and J is TRBJ1-1, with 9 bases matching TRBD1. V lost 6 bases and J lost 5; bases outside the gene matches: 4. In germline, CDR1 is LNHDA, CDR2 SQIVND (reference sequence). The CDR3 covers 13 residues. The CDR3 sequence: CASRQGAWTEAFF. CDR3 DNA: TGTGCCAGTAGACAGGGGGCGTGGACTGAAGCTTTCTTT.

The chain combines TRBV6-5 with TRBJ2-3; 10 bases line up with TRBD2. Germline values: CDR1 MNHEY, CDR2 SVGAGI. V shed 2 bases and J 3 bases; nucleotides not matched to a gene: 5. CDR3 size: 16 residues. CDR3 nucleotides: TGTGCCAGCAGTTACGCCCCTAGCGGGAGAACAGATACGCAGTATTTT. As protein: CASSYAPSGRTDTQYF.

The chain has TRBV28 and TRBJ1-2, with 9 bases aligning to TRBD1. Unmatched junction bases numbered 9, after V lost 5 bases and J lost 5 bases. The germline CDR1 and CDR2 sequences are MDHEN and SYDVKM. This CDR3 has 15 amino acids. The CDR3 DNA reads as TGTGCCAGCAGTGCCCCCGGGACAGGGCGGTATGGCTACACCTTC. Translated, it gives CASSAPGTGRYGYTF.

A word on this clone: A read error may produce the germline difference seen at one junction end. The chain links TRBV4-3 to TRBJ1-4; D is unclear. From germline, CDR1 is LGHNA and CDR2 YSLEER. The CDR3 extends over 14 amino acids. The CDR3 protein is CASSQGPAEEKLFF. CDR3 sequence (DNA): TGCGCCAGCAGTCAAGGACCAGCGGAAGAAAAACTGTTTTTT.

V gene TRBV7-2 combines with J gene TRBJ1-2, with 8 nucleotides matching TRBD1. The CDR3 is 15 residues long. The V segment lost 5 bases and the J segment 5 bases; nucleotides outside the gene matches: 10. CDR1 is SGHTA, CDR2 FQGNSA, per germline. The CDR3 DNA sequence: TGTGCCAGCAGCCATACAGGGGGTGACTTATATGGCTACACCTTC. It encodes CASSHTGGDLYGYTF.

V gene TRBV12-5 combines with J gene TRBJ2-2, with no clear D. In germline, CDR1 is LGHNT, CDR2 FRNRAP. Trimming removed 2 bases at V and 1 base at J, with 5 bases between. The CDR3 extends over 14 amino acids. CDR3 coding DNA: TGTGCTAGTGGTTTGAGTCTGAACACCGGGGAGCTGTTTTTT. The encoded protein is CASGLSLNTGELFF.

The rearrangement uses TRBV6-2 or TRBV6-3 and TRBJ2-2; possible D gene TRBD2, 6 bases. Trimming took off 2 bases at V and 5 bases at J, with 21 bases between the two ends. Germline CDR1 MNHEY, CDR2 SVGEGT. The CDR3 spans 18 residues. CDR3 in amino acids: CASSYPKDYPIHTGELFF. In nucleotides, the CDR3 is TGTGCCAGCAGTTACCCAAAGGACTACCCAATACATACCGGGGAGCTGTTTTTT.

The chain is built from TRBV7-8 and TRBJ2-2; 11 bases map to TRBD1. Trimming took 5 bases from V and 5 from J; bases not matched to a gene: 13. CDR3 length equals 18 residues. Germline V gene lookup returns CDR1 SGHVS and CDR2 FQNEAQ. CDR3 sequence reads: CASSPSLIGTGGTGELFF. The DNA for the CDR3 is TGTGCCAGCAGCCCCTCGCTAATCGGGACAGGGGGGACCGGGGAGCTGTTTTTT.

The CDR3 region is CASSALYEQYF. The CDR3 DNA is TGTGCCAGCAGTGCGTTATACGAGCAGTACTTC. The chain joins TRBV6-6 to TRBJ2-7, with D unclear. Trimming removed 5 bases from V and 4 bases from J, with 6 bases in between. CDR1 MNHNY and CDR2 SVGAGI come from the germline V gene (reference sequence). This CDR3 has 11 amino acids.

J is TRBJ1-2 and V is TRBV3-1 (or the pseudogene TRBV3-2), with 10 positions matching TRBD1. J was trimmed by 7 bases and V by 1 base; bases with no gene match: 9. CDR1 and CDR2 from the germline V gene are LGHDT and YNNKEL (reference sequence). This CDR3 has 16 residues. CDR3 sequence: CASSQGAGTGVSGYTF. The CDR3 DNA follows: TGTGCCAGCAGCCAAGGTGCCGGGACAGGGGTTTCTGGCTACACCTTC.

The genes are TRBV20-1 and TRBJ1-5, with D perhaps matching TRBD1 (5 bases). V gave up 3 bases and J gave up 9 bases, with 18 bases separating them. The CDR3 extends over 14 amino acids. From germline, CDR1 is DFQATT and CDR2 SNEGSKA (reference sequence). The CDR3 protein is CSASPGSGGRPQHF. The DNA for the CDR3 is TGCAGTGCTAGTCCAGGGTCGGGGGGGAGGCCCCAGCATTTT.

V usage is TRBV5-5 and J usage is TRBJ1-4, with 7 bases fitting TRBD1. The V segment lost 2 bases and the J segment 5 bases; nucleotides outside the gene matches: 6. This CDR3 spans 15 amino acids. Germline lookup yields CDR1 SGHKS and CDR2 YYEKEE (reference sequence). The CDR3 here is CASSLGTVVNEKLFF. DNA of the CDR3: TGTGCCAGCAGCTTAGGGACAGTCGTAAATGAAAAACTGTTTTTT.

The chain recombines TRBV5-4 with TRBJ2-1; 8 nucleotides align to TRBD2. CDR3 length: 16 amino acids. The germline V gene encodes CDR1 SGHNT and CDR2 YYREEE (reference sequence). After removal of 4 bases from V and 0 bases from J, the junction contained 6 bases not matched to a gene. Here the CDR3 reads CASSILAERSYNEQFF. Here the CDR3 DNA reads TGTGCCAGCAGCATACTAGCGGAGCGCTCCTACAATGAGCAGTTCTTC.

This chain uses TRBV7-9 with TRBJ1-2; tentatively, D is TRBD1 (5 bases). This CDR3 is built from 13 residues. Trimming removed 5 bases at V and 2 bases at J, with 9 bases between. Germline CDR1 SEHNR, CDR2 FQNEAQ (reference sequence). The CDR3 here is CASSAPGNYGYTF. The CDR3 DNA reads as TGTGCCAGCAGCGCCCCAGGGAACTATGGCTACACCTTC.

This chain connects TRBV6-5 to TRBJ1-1; D perhaps matches TRBD1 (5 bases). The CDR3 loop spans 14 amino acids. Germline CDR1 MNHEY, CDR2 SVGAGI. V was cut by 4 bases and J by 5 bases, with 14 bases left in between. The CDR3 sequence: CASSFRGKGTEAFF. The CDR3 DNA reads TGTGCCAGCAGTTTCCGTGGGAAGGGGACTGAAGCTTTCTTT.

The chain is built from TRBV7-2 and TRBJ1-3; D is unclear. V was pared by 1 base and J by 0 bases, with 7 bases between. The germline V gene has CDR1 SGHTA and CDR2 FQGNSA. CDR3 length: 15 residues. CDR3 in DNA: TGTGCCAGCAGCTTAGGCGGGTACTCTGGAAACACCATATATTTT. Amino acid sequence: CASSLGGYSGNTIYF. The whole variable domain, remainder taken from reference TRBV7-2 and TRBJ1-3, is GAGVSQSPSNKVTEKGKDVELRCDPISGHTALYWYRQSLGQGLEFLIYFQGNSAPDKSGLPSDRFSAERTGGSVSTLTIQRTQQEDSAVYLCASSLGGYSGNTIYFGEGSWLTVV.

CDR3 DNA: TGTGCCAGCAGCGTACGCGCGTCTAGCACAGATACGCAGTATTTT. Its translation: CASSVRASSTDTQYF. The genes are TRBV9 and TRBJ2-3; no firm D call. Trimming removed 1 base at V and 0 bases at J, with 9 bases between. The germline V gene has CDR1 SGDLS and CDR2 YYNGEE. The CDR3 is 15 residues long.

V usage is TRBV18 and J usage is TRBJ1-1; D possibly corresponds to TRBD1 (6 bases). From germline, CDR1 is KGHSH and CDR2 LQKENI. V lost 3 bases and J 3 bases, leaving 14 bases between the germline ends. The CDR3 covers 15 residues. CDR3 residues: CASSPTGLVDTEAFF. CDR3 coding DNA: TGTGCCAGCTCACCTACAGGGTTGGTGGACACTGAAGCTTTCTTT.

V gene TRBV6-5 combines with J gene TRBJ1-2; 7 positions match TRBD1. Per germline, CDR1 MNHEY and CDR2 SVGAGI. The CDR3 runs 14 residues. The J segment lost 7 bases and the V segment lost 0 bases, leaving 5 bases of the junction unmatched. The CDR3 is CASSYSRGALGYTF. The CDR3 DNA sequence: TGTGCCAGCAGTTACTCCAGGGGGGCGCTTGGCTACACCTTC.

V gene TRBV3-1 (or the pseudogene TRBV3-2) combines with J gene TRBJ2-3, with 11 bases identical to TRBD2. Germline V gene sequence: CDR1 LGHDT, CDR2 YNNKEL (reference sequence). Trimming cost V 1 base and J 0 bases; bases outside gene matches: 6. The CDR3 consists of 18 residues. This CDR3 reads CASSQVVTSGASTDTQYF. CDR3 DNA sequence: TGTGCCAGCAGCCAAGTGGTGACTAGCGGGGCTAGCACAGATACGCAGTATTTT.

The V and J genes are TRBV2 and TRBJ1-2; D not resolved. The length of the CDR3 is 14 residues. Trimming left V 3 bases short and J 0 bases short, with 8 bases between. The germline CDR1 and CDR2 sequences are SNHLY and FYNNEI. The CDR3 bases are TGTGCCAGCAGTGAGGGCAGGACTAACTATGGCTACACCTTC. Residues: CASSEGRTNYGYTF.

The chain carries TRBV2 and TRBJ2-3, with D perhaps TRBD1 (7 bases). V was pared by 8 bases and J by 0 bases, with 18 bases between. Per germline, CDR1 SNHLY and CDR2 FYNNEI. CDR3 length: 16 amino acids. CDR3 nucleotides: TGTGCCAGCCGGGGGCCGGGACAGCTAAGCACAGATACGCAGTATTTT. It is translated as CASRGPGQLSTDTQYF.